These T cell receptor beta chains were read from a single sample in a study of cytomegalovirus exposure and HLA in healthy donors. TCRdb's copy holds only in-frame clones and misses some; the assay was immunoSEQ multiplex PCR. The sample has over 200,000 clones, 85% to 90% seen once. The sequencing sample was made of PBMCs. Source of these receptors: a young woman in good health and CMV-seronegative. Both conserved end residues are part of each CDR3. Each record gives: D gene, J gene, V gene, clone size, CDR3 DNA, CDR3 protein. D genes are given only for firm matches. Clone size is shown for a subset of rows, as once, few, many or a class of expanded clone.

D gene: TRBD2; J gene: TRBJ2-1; V gene: TRBV7-2; clone size: few; CDR3 DNA: TGTGCCAGCAGCTTCTGGACTAGCGGGGTTGCCTACAATGAGCAGTTCTTC; CDR3 protein: CASSFWTSGVAYNEQFF
D gene: .; J gene: TRBJ2-7; V gene: TRBV6-1; clone size: .; CDR3 DNA: TGTGCCAGCAGTGAATCCCGCTACGAGCAGTACTTC; CDR3 protein: CASSESRYEQYF
D gene: TRBD2; J gene: TRBJ2-1; V gene: TRBV5-5; clone size: .; CDR3 DNA: TGTGCCAGCAGCTCTCTGGGACTAGCGGGAGTGGGGGAGCAGTTCTTC; CDR3 protein: CASSSLGLAGVGEQFF
D gene: TRBD2; J gene: TRBJ2-2; V gene: TRBV4-1; clone size: .; CDR3 DNA: TGCGCCAGCAGCCAAGAAGGGGGACTAGTCTCTACCGGGGAGCTGTTTTTT; CDR3 protein: CASSQEGGLVSTGELFF
D gene: TRBD2; J gene: TRBJ2-7; V gene: TRBV10-3; clone size: .; CDR3 DNA: TGTGCCATCAGTGAGCTACTAGCGAACTCCTACGAGCAGTACTTC; CDR3 protein: CAISELLANSYEQYF
D gene: .; J gene: TRBJ1-2; V gene: TRBV2; clone size: .; CDR3 DNA: TGTGCCAGCAAGGAGGTGTGGTTGGGCAGGGGCGGTGTCTACACCTTC; CDR3 protein: CASKEVWLGRGGVYTF
D gene: .; J gene: TRBJ2-1; V gene: TRBV7-2; clone size: .; CDR3 DNA: TGTGCCAGCAGCCTCGATCGACTAGGGAATGAGCAGTTCTTC; CDR3 protein: CASSLDRLGNEQFF
D gene: TRBD2; J gene: TRBJ2-7; V gene: TRBV5-1; clone size: .; CDR3 DNA: TGCGCCAGCAGCTTGGGGACTAGCGGGAGCTACGAGCAGTACTTC; CDR3 protein: CASSLGTSGSYEQYF
D gene: TRBD2; J gene: TRBJ2-1; V gene: TRBV2; clone size: .; CDR3 DNA: TGTGCCAGCACGGGCGCGGGGGACAATGAGCAGTTCTTC; CDR3 protein: CASTGAGDNEQFF
D gene: TRBD1; J gene: TRBJ1-2; V gene: TRBV10-2; clone size: .; CDR3 DNA: TGCGCCAGCAGTGATCGGGACAGGGGATTTGATGGCTACACCTTC; CDR3 protein: CASSDRDRGFDGYTF
D gene: .; J gene: TRBJ1-2; V gene: TRBV29-1; clone size: .; CDR3 DNA: TGCAGCTTGCTGGAGGTTAACTATGGCTACACCTTC; CDR3 protein: CSLLEVNYGYTF
D gene: .; J gene: TRBJ1-2; V gene: TRBV29-1; clone size: .; CDR3 DNA: TGCAGCGTCCTGAGGGCCTATGGCTACACCTTC; CDR3 protein: CSVLRAYGYTF
D gene: .; J gene: TRBJ1-1; V gene: TRBV13; clone size: .; CDR3 DNA: TGTGCCAGCTTGGTTTACGGGGAAGCTTTCTTT; CDR3 protein: CASLVYGEAFF
D gene: .; J gene: TRBJ1-2; V gene: TRBV19; clone size: .; CDR3 DNA: TGTGCCAGTAGAAATCGGGGGGGTCCCTATGGCTACACCTTC; CDR3 protein: CASRNRGGPYGYTF
D gene: TRBD1; J gene: TRBJ2-7; V gene: TRBV6-5; clone size: .; CDR3 DNA: TGTGCCAGCAGTTACTCGACAGGGGCCTACGAGCAGTACTTC; CDR3 protein: CASSYSTGAYEQYF
D gene: .; J gene: TRBJ2-7; V gene: TRBV21-1; clone size: .; CDR3 DNA: TGTGCCAGCAGCTCAGCTAGCGGGAGGTCCGTACCGCCTACCTACGAGCAGTACTTC; CDR3 protein: CASSSASGRSVPPTYEQYF
D gene: TRBD1; J gene: TRBJ2-5; V gene: TRBV4-3; clone size: .; CDR3 DNA: TGCGCCAGCAGCCAATTGACAGGGGGGGTAGAGACCCAGTACTTC; CDR3 protein: CASSQLTGGVETQYF
D gene: TRBD1; J gene: TRBJ1-2; V gene: TRBV10-2; clone size: .; CDR3 DNA: TGCGCCAGCAGTGAGCGGGGGACAGGGCCTTATGGCTACACCTTC; CDR3 protein: CASSERGTGPYGYTF
D gene: .; J gene: TRBJ2-4; V gene: TRBV6-5; clone size: .; CDR3 DNA: TGTGCCAGCAGTTACTCGGCATCCCTAGCCAAAAACATTCAGTACTTC; CDR3 protein: CASSYSASLAKNIQYF
D gene: TRBD1; J gene: TRBJ2-7; V gene: TRBV4-3; clone size: once; CDR3 DNA: TGCGCCAGCAGCCGATCGACAGGGGGCTACGAGCAGTACTTC; CDR3 protein: CASSRSTGGYEQYF
D gene: .; J gene: TRBJ1-5; V gene: TRBV7-2; clone size: .; CDR3 DNA: TGTGCCAGCAGCACCCAGGGTGACCAGCCCCAGCATTTT; CDR3 protein: CASSTQGDQPQHF
D gene: .; J gene: TRBJ2-7; V gene: TRBV7-2; clone size: .; CDR3 DNA: TGTGCCAGCAGCTTACTAGAACACTACGAGCAGTACTTC; CDR3 protein: CASSLLEHYEQYF
D gene: .; J gene: TRBJ1-2; V gene: TRBV5-1; clone size: .; CDR3 DNA: TGCGCCAGCGGCGGAGACCGGGACTTGGGCTACACCTTC; CDR3 protein: CASGGDRDLGYTF
D gene: TRBD2; J gene: TRBJ2-1; V gene: TRBV7-9; clone size: .; CDR3 DNA: TGTGCCAGCAGCTTAGGGGTGCGGGAGCGCAATGAGCAGTTCTTC; CDR3 protein: CASSLGVRERNEQFF
D gene: .; J gene: TRBJ2-4; V gene: TRBV21-1; clone size: once; CDR3 DNA: TGTGCCAGCAGCAAAGGAGGGGGCCTATGTGCCGCCAAAAACATTCAGTACTTC; CDR3 protein: CASSKGGGLCAAKNIQYF